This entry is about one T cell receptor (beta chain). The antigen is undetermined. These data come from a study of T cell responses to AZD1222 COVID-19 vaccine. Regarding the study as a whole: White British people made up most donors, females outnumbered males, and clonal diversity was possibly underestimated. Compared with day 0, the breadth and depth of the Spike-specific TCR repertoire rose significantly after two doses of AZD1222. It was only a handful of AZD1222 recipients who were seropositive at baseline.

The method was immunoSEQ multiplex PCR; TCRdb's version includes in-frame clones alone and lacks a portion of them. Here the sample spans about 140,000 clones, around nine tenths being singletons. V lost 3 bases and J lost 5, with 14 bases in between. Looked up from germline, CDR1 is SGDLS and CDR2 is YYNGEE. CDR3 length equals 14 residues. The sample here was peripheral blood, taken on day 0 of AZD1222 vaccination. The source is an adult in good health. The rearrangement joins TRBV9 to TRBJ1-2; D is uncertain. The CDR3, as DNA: TGTGCCAGCAGCGCCCCCCGAATCCCTTATGGCTACACCTTC. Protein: CASSAPRIPYGYTF.